This T cell receptor (beta chain) was identified in a study of blood T cell repertoires in COVID-19. Methods used by the authors: How many nucleated cells were present was estimated from reference gene primer amplification. Method: immunoSEQ multiplex PCR; TCRdb's copy keeps in-frame clones and lacks some. V and J calls and clone size are as listed in that table; D and trimming were resolved from the DNA. The sample lists about 240,000 clones; about 81% were seen once. Germline assignment: CDR1 GTSNPN and CDR2 SVGIG (reference sequence). The CDR3 is made up of 14 amino acids. The ends lost 3 bases at V and 2 bases at J; junction bases unmatched: 2.

The chain is built from TRBV30 and TRBJ1-4; 8 bases fit TRBD1. The sample consisted of peripheral blood. The sequence was collected from a woman aged 55 to 70 with active or convalescent COVID-19. This CDR3 is CAWSRTGTNEKLFF. The CDR3 coding sequence is TGTGCCTGGAGCCGGACAGGGACTAATGAAAAACTGTTTTTT.